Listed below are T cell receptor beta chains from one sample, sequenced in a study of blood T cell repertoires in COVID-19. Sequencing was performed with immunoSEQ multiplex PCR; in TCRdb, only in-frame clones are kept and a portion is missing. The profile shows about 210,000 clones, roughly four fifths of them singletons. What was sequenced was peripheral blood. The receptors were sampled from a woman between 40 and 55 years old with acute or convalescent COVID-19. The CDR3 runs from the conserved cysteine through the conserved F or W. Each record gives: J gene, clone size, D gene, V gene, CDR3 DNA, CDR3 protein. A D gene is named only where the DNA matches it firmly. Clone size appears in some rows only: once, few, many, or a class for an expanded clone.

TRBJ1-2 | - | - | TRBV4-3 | TGCGCCAGCAGCCAAGATTTTCAGAAGCAGGTACCCTATGGCTACACCTTC | CASSQDFQKQVPYGYTF
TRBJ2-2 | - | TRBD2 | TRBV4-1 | TGCGCCAGCAGCCAGGACCCTTCTAGCGGGGTCGCGAACACCGGGGAGCTGTTTTTT | CASSQDPSSGVANTGELFF
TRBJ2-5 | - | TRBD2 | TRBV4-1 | TGCGCCAGCAGCCATCTAGCGGGACAAGAGACCCAGTACTTC | CASSHLAGQETQYF
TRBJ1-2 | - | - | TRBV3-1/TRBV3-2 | TGTGCCAGCAGCCAACGGCAGGGTTATGGCTACACCTTC | CASSQRQGYGYTF
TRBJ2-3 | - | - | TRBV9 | TGTGCCAGCAGCGCAGGCCACAGCACAGATACGCAGTATTTT | CASSAGHSTDTQYF
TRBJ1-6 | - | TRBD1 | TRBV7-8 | TGTGCCAGCAGCGAAGGGACAGTTTATAATTCACCCCTCCACTTT | CASSEGTVYNSPLHF
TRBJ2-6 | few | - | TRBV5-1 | TGCGCCAGCAGCTTGGGGAACCTTCCTAGCTCTGGGGCCAACGTCCTGACTTTC | CASSLGNLPSSGANVLTF
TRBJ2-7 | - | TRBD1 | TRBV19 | TGTGCCAGTAGTATTGCTGGGACAGGGAGCGAGCAGTACTTC | CASSIAGTGSEQYF
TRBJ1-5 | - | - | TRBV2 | TGTGCCAGCAGGAGGGATGATCAGCCCCAGCATTTT | CASRRDDQPQHF
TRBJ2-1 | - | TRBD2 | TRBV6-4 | TGTGCCAGCCCACCCCTAGCGGGTTACAATGAGCAGTTCTTC | CASPPLAGYNEQFF
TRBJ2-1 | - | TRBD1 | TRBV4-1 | TGCGCCAGCAGCCAAGATTGGGGGACAGGGGTTCACAATGAGCAGTTCTTC | CASSQDWGTGVHNEQFF
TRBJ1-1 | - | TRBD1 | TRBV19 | TGTGCCAGCGGGACAGGGGGCTTGAGGGGCACTGAAGCTTTCTTT | CASGTGGLRGTEAFF
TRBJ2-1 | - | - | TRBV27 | TGTGCCAGCAGTTTATCGACTAGCTCCTACAATGAGCAGTTCTTC | CASSLSTSSYNEQFF
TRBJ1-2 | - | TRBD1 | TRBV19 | TGTGCCAGTCAGGGGGATTTTCATGGCTACACCTTC | CASQGDFHGYTF
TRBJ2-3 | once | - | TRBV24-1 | TGTGCCACCAAGGACTACACAGATACGCAGTATTTT | CATKDYTDTQYF
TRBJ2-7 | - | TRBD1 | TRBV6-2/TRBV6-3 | TGTGCCAGCAGTTCCCCGGGACAGTACAGCTCCTACGAGCAGTACTTC | CASSSPGQYSSYEQYF
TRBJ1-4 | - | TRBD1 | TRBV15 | TGTGCCACCAGCAAAGAACTAGGGACAGATCTTAATGAAAAACTGTTTTTT | CATSKELGTDLNEKLFF
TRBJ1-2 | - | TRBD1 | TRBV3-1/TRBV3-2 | TGTGCCAGCAGGCCGTTTCCATCGGGACAGGGCTATGGCTACACCTTC | CASRPFPSGQGYGYTF
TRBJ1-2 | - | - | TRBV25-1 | TGTGCCAGCAGTGATTGGCGGACTGACTATGGCTACACCTTC | CASSDWRTDYGYTF
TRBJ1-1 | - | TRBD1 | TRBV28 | TGTGCCAGTTCGGACAGGGGACTCCCTATGAACACTGAAGCTTTCTTT | CASSDRGLPMNTEAFF
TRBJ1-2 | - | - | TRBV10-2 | TGCGCCAGCAGTGAGTCGGTCCCCCGAGGGGGCTATGGCTACACCTTC | CASSESVPRGGYGYTF
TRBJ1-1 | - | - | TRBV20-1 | TGCAGTGCTCATATCGGGGCTGAAGCTTTCTTT | CSAHIGAEAFF
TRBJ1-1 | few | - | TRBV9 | TGTGCCAGCACTAGTAGGCTGAACACTGAAGCTTTCTTT | CASTSRLNTEAFF
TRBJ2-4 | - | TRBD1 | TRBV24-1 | TGTGCCACCAGTGATTCTCTAGACAGGGCAGACATTCAGTACTTC | CATSDSLDRADIQYF
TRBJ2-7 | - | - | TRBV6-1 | TGTGCCAGCAGTGAAGCTTTCGCAGGCTCCTACGAGCAGTACTTC | CASSEAFAGSYEQYF
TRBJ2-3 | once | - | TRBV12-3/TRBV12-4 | TGTGCCAGCAGTCTCTCAGGGTGGGCGCAGTATTTT | CASSLSGWAQYF
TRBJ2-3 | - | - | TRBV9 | TGTGCCAGCAGCGTCGGGGCGGGGGCGCCTGATACGCAGTATTTT | CASSVGAGAPDTQYF
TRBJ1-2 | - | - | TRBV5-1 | TGCGCCAGCAGCCCGACGGCCGGGACTTATGGCTACACCTTC | CASSPTAGTYGYTF
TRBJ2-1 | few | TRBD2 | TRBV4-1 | TGCGCCAGCAGCCAAGATGTGGGTAGCGGGGTCTACAATGAGCAGTTCTTC | CASSQDVGSGVYNEQFF
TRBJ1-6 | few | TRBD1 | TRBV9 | TGTGCCAGCAGGGGGACAGGGGATAATTCACCCCTCCACTTT | CASRGTGDNSPLHF
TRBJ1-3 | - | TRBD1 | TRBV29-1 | TGCAGCGTTGGGACAGGGGCCCCCTCCGACTCTGGAAACACCATATATTTT | CSVGTGAPSDSGNTIYF
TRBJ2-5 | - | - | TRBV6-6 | TGTGCCAGCAGTTACTCGACAGTTGGGGAGACCCAGTACTTC | CASSYSTVGETQYF
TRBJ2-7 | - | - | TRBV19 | TGTGCCAGTGGGGAGGGGGGCTCTAGCTCCTACGAGCAGTACTTC | CASGEGGSSSYEQYF
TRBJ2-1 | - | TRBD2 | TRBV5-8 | TGTGCCAGCAGCTTCGGGACTAGCTTAAATGAGCAGTTCTTC | CASSFGTSLNEQFF
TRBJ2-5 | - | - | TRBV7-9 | TGTGCCAGCAGCTCCTGGGACTCGCCTACCTTAGGGACCCAGTACTTC | CASSSWDSPTLGTQYF
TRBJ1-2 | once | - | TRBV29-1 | TGCAGCGTTTTATCTGTCGGTTCGCTCACGAGCTACACCTTC | CSVLSVGSLTSYTF
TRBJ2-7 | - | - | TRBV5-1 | TGCGCCAGCAGCTGGACAAGCTCCTACGAGCAGTACTTC | CASSWTSSYEQYF